Following are 22 T cell receptor beta chains from one sample sequenced in a study of molecular identifiers for immune sequencing clone quantification. Each CDR3 protein gets one entry after TCRdb re-called the PCR reads with MiXCR. Among about 640,000 distinct CDR3 sequences listed, around 20% were seen once. What was sequenced was naive CD8+ T cells from blood, with Jurkat cell RNA spiked in. The subset is: FACS-sorted CD8+CD4-CCR7+CD45RA+ naive T cells. The receptors originated from a human donor in good health. Some libraries in this study had Jurkat cell RNA spiked in.

The table lists this clonotype with a few counts. The chain recombines TRBV5-3 with TRBJ2-1, with D tentatively TRBD1 or TRBD2 (5 bases each). TRBV5-3 is flagged as an ORF with uncertain function. The CDR3 runs to 12 residues. Deletions cut 10 bases from V and 8 bases from J, with 16 bases between. The CDR3, as DNA: TGTGCCGGCAGCTTATTGGGGGATGAGCAGTTCTTC. Translating it yields CAGSLLGDEQFF.

In its sample, this clonotype was seen a few times. The rearrangement links TRBV11-2 to TRBJ1-5; TRBD1 might be the D (6 bases). The CDR3 covers 16 residues. Germline V lookup: CDR1 SGHAT, CDR2 FQNNGV. The V and J ends lost 0 bases and 3 bases respectively, with 12 bases between them. In DNA, the CDR3 is TGTGCCAGCAGCTTAGACGGGGGCCGGACCAATCAGCCCCAGCATTTT. Its translation is CASSLDGGRTNQPQHF. Filled out from reference TRBV11-2 and TRBJ1-5, the complete variable domain reads EAGVAQSPRYKIIEKRQSVAFWCNPISGHATLYWYQQILGQGPKLLIQFQNNGVVDDSQLPKDRFSAERLKGVDSTLKIQPAKLEDSAVYLCASSLDGGRTNQPQHFGDGTRLSIL.

This clonotype was counted between two and nine times. The V gene is TRBV3-1, the J gene TRBJ2-2; TRBD1 might be the D (6 bases). This CDR3 spans 17 amino acids. In germline, CDR1 is LGHDT, CDR2 YNNKEL (reference sequence). V was pared by 1 base and J by 0 bases, with 12 bases between. The CDR3 DNA is TGTGCCAGCAGCCAAGCCTACAGGGTAGCGAACACCGGGGAGCTGTTTTTT. It translates to CASSQAYRVANTGELFF.

About this clonotype itself: This clone may be a read error of a much larger clone one base away. The conserved phenylalanine or tryptophan is not found at the CDR3 terminus, so this likely reflects a read error. CDR3 in DNA: TGTGCCAGCAGCACCGACCGACTGGGACTGGAACAAGAGACCCAGTACCTC. This encodes CASSTDRLGLEQETQYL. The V and J genes are TRBV7-9 and TRBJ2-5; the D gene is possibly TRBD2 (6 bases). Germline lookup yields CDR1 SEHNR and CDR2 FQNEAQ (reference sequence). The CDR3 covers 17 residues. V shed 5 bases and J shed 2 bases, with 21 bases lying between them.

This clonotype was counted ten times or more. This chain joins TRBV5-6 and TRBJ2-2; TRBD2 is a possible D gene (5 bases). Germline loops: CDR1 SGHDT, CDR2 YYEEEE. The V and J ends lost 5 bases and 6 bases respectively, with 17 bases between them. This CDR3 contains 15 residues. CDR3 sequence reads: CASSASPSGAGELFF. In DNA, the CDR3 is TGTGCCAGCAGTGCGAGCCCCAGCGGTGCCGGGGAGCTGTTTTTT.

This clonotype has only a few counts. V gene TRBV6-5 combines with J gene TRBJ2-7; D ambiguous. The CDR3 totals 15 residues. CDR1 MNHEY and CDR2 SVGAGI come from the germline V gene. Trimming took off 0 bases at V and 2 bases at J, with 11 bases between the two ends. CDR3 coding DNA: TGTGCCAGCAGTTACTCTTTGGGGTCCGCCTACGAGCAGTACTTC. Amino acids: CASSYSLGSAYEQYF.

This clonotype was picked up a small number of times. The CDR3: CASSLPPWTSGESTDTQYF. The CDR3 nucleotides read TGTGCCAGCAGTTTACCCCCTTGGACTAGCGGAGAGAGCACAGATACGCAGTATTTT. The chain employs TRBV28 and TRBJ2-3; 10 bases match TRBD2. CDR1 is MDHEN, CDR2 SYDVKM, per germline. V shed 2 bases, J shed 0 bases, and the junction held 11 bases outside the gene matches. The CDR3 length is 19 residues.

As to this clonotype: One end of the junction does not line up with germline, which may come from a read error. The rearrangement uses TRBV7-2 and TRBJ2-1; 11 nucleotides align to TRBD2. Germline-derived CDR1 and CDR2 are SGHTA and FQGNSA. This CDR3 is built from 18 residues. The CDR3 spells CASGLPPGLAVTYNEQFF. The CDR3 region has the DNA TGTGCCAGCGGCTTGCCTCCGGGACTAGCGGTGACCTACAATGAGCAGTTCTTC.

This sequence joins TRBV7-9 and TRBJ1-2; D might be TRBD1 (5 bases). The germline V gene has CDR1 SEHNR and CDR2 FQNEAQ (reference sequence). The CDR3 loop spans 14 amino acids. The ends were cut back, 4 bases at V and 4 bases at J, with 13 bases in the middle. CDR3 nucleotide sequence: TGTGCCAGCAGCTCGACAGAGACCCTCTATGGCTACACCTTC. This sequence encodes CASSSTETLYGYTF.

This clonotype has just a few counts. The chain is built from TRBV7-2 and TRBJ2-3; TRBD2 matches at 8 bases. J lost 4 bases, V lost 1 base, and 7 bases had no gene match. CDR1 SGHTA and CDR2 FQGNSA come from the germline V gene. The CDR3 is 16 residues long. The CDR3 is CASSLGLGREADTQYF. CDR3 bases: TGTGCCAGCAGCTTAGGCCTGGGGCGGGAGGCAGATACGCAGTATTTT.

There are many counts of this clonotype. The chain joins TRBV6-2 or TRBV6-3 to TRBJ2-3; D possibly corresponds to TRBD1 (5 bases). CDR1 MNHEY and CDR2 SVGEGT come from the germline V gene. The germline V and J ends were trimmed by 2 bases and 5 bases, with 11 bases remaining between them. The CDR3 consists of 14 residues. The CDR3 reads CASSYLGPGDTQYF. For the CDR3, the DNA is TGTGCCAGCAGTTACCTGGGGCCGGGAGATACGCAGTATTTT.

Points on this clonotype: Its ends do not fully match the called genes, so a read error is possible. The V gene is TRBV9, the J gene TRBJ2-3; TRBD2 matches at 10 bases. CDR1 is SGDLS, CDR2 YYNGEE, per germline. The CDR3 has 17 amino acids. The CDR3 protein is CASSVVGLAPSTDAQYF. CDR3 DNA sequence: TGTGCCAGCAGCGTAGTGGGACTAGCGCCTTCCACAGATGCGCAGTATTTT.

V and J are TRBV7-9 and TRBJ2-1; 8 positions match TRBD2. This CDR3 comprises 15 residues. Germline V gives CDR1 SEHNR, CDR2 FQNEAQ (reference sequence). V was pared by 5 bases and J by 9 bases, with 12 bases of the junction left unmatched. CDR3 coding DNA: TGTGCCAGCAGCACTGTCCGGGGGGGGTACGGTGAGCAGTTCTTC. Amino acids: CASSTVRGGYGEQFF.

This clonotype has a count of ten or more. V and J are TRBV12-3 or TRBV12-4 and TRBJ1-5; D is perhaps TRBD1 (5 bases). CDR3 length: 14 residues. The V end lost 3 bases, the J end lost 4 bases, and 10 bases lay between the germline ends. The CDR3 region has the DNA TGTGCCAGCAGTTTTTCGTCAGGGAATCAGCCCCAGCATTTT. Protein product: CASSFSSGNQPQHF.

This clonotype appeared many times. The chain couples TRBV19 to TRBJ2-6, with D uncertain. Germline V CDR1 and CDR2: LNHDA, SQIVND (reference sequence). With 7 bases removed from V and 2 bases from J, the gap between germline ends came to 9 bases. This CDR3 region has 14 residues. The CDR3 protein is CASTLMAGANVLTF. The CDR3 nucleotides read TGTGCCAGTACCCTGATGGCTGGGGCCAACGTCCTGACTTTC.

Comment on this clonotype: This may stem from a read error, because a much larger clone lies one nucleotide away. In DNA form, the CDR3 reads TGTGCCAGCAGGGCGGGGTCTTGGGAGCAGTACTTC. Translating gives CASRAGSWEQYF. The chain uses TRBV6-2 or TRBV6-3 and TRBJ2-7; tentative D call: TRBD2 (6 bases). The CDR3 is 12 residues long. V was shortened by 6 bases and J by 7 bases, with 13 bases between the two germline ends. Germline-derived CDR1 and CDR2 are MNHEY and SVGEGT.

This clonotype occurred many times. The chain combines TRBV20-1 with TRBJ1-6; D perhaps matches TRBD1 (6 bases). Per germline, CDR1 DFQATT and CDR2 SNEGSKA (reference sequence). This CDR3 region has 14 residues. With 3 bases removed from V and 10 bases from J, the gap between germline ends came to 16 bases. In DNA, the CDR3 is TGCAGTGCTAGTTACACAGGGATAAACTCACCCCTCCACTTT. Its protein is CSASYTGINSPLHF.

This clonotype turned up a few times. CDR3 bases: TGTGCCAGCAAGGAAGGACACCTCAATCAGCCCCAGCATTTT. Its translation is CASKEGHLNQPQHF. The chain has TRBV27 and TRBJ1-5; TRBD1 is a possible D gene (5 bases). V lost 7 bases to trimming and J lost 3 bases, with 13 bases between them. The CDR3 loop spans 14 amino acids. Germline CDR1 MNHEY, CDR2 SMNVEV (reference sequence).

Regarding this clonotype: A much larger clonotype is one base distant, so this may be a read error. V usage is TRBV13 and J usage is TRBJ1-1; D is undetermined. The CDR3 runs to 15 residues. Germline CDR1 and CDR2: PRHDT and FYEKMQ (reference sequence). The chain's CDR3 is CASSLVGQANTEASF. Here the CDR3 DNA reads TGTGCCAGCAGCTTAGTAGGGCAGGCGAACACTGAAGCTTCCTTT. Full variable domain (missing parts from reference TRBV13 and TRBJ1-1): AAGVIQSPRHLIKEKRETATLKCYPIPRHDTVYWYQQGPGQDPQFLISFYEKMQSDKGSIPDRFSAQQFSDYHSELNMSSLELGDSALYFCASSLVGQANTEASFGQGTRLTVV.

This clonotype was observed once. This may be a read error, as it is one base from a much larger clone. The CDR3 protein is CAGSPPPDNEKLFF. In nucleotides, the CDR3 is TGTGCCGGCAGCCCCCCCCCCGACAATGAAAAACTGTTTTTT. The rearrangement joins TRBV7-9 to TRBJ1-4, with D unclear. This CDR3 contains 14 residues. CDR1 SEHNR and CDR2 FQNEAQ come from the germline V gene (reference sequence).

This clonotype was counted ten times or more. For the CDR3, the DNA is TGCGCCAGCAGCCAAGAACAGGGTACCCTCTACGAGCAGTACTTC. Translating gives CASSQEQGTLYEQYF. V is TRBV4-1 and J is TRBJ2-7; weak D call: TRBD1 (6 bases). V was pared by 0 bases and J by 3 bases, with 12 bases between. CDR1 MGHRA and CDR2 YSYEKL come from the germline V gene. CDR3 length: 15 amino acids.

This clonotype has a count of ten or more. V is TRBV4-1 and J is TRBJ2-7; 8 bases map to TRBD1. The CDR3 is 15 amino acids. V lost 4 bases, J lost 4 bases, and 9 bases stayed unmatched. Germline assignment: CDR1 MGHRA and CDR2 YSYEKL. In DNA, the CDR3 is TGCGCCAGCAGCCGGTTGGGGACAGGACGATACGAGCAGTACTTC. It encodes CASSRLGTGRYEQYF.